This TCR beta chain came from a study of cytomegalovirus exposure and HLA in healthy donors. Findings and caveats of the study: Overall, around 150 TCR beta chains were annotated as cytomegalovirus-associated.

Amplification used 60 Vbeta primers and 13 Jbeta primers. Here immunoSEQ multiplex PCR was the method, and the copy in TCRdb shows in-frame clones only, minus some. In the table there are some 150,000 clones, under 85% of which are singletons. This CDR3 is built from 14 residues. Germline CDR1 reads MNHEY; CDR2 reads SVGAGI. The trim removed 7 bases at V and 6 bases at J, leaving 11 bases unmatched. In this sample, this clone turned up a few times. No antigen is known for it. The clonotype originates from a woman aged 25 to 39 in good health and CMV-seronegative. Material for sequencing was PBMCs. The genes are TRBV6-5 and TRBJ1-1; 7 bases map to TRBD1. This CDR3 reads CASNPGQVGSEAFF. DNA for the CDR3: TGTGCCAGCAATCCCGGACAGGTCGGGTCTGAAGCTTTCTTT.